At least ten counts were recorded for the clone carrying this T cell receptor (beta chain). The data originate from a study of T-cell memory formation after mild COVID-19. Each CDR3 protein is one row after TCRdb ran MiXCR on the 5' RACE reads. The table includes a few hundred thousand distinct CDR3 sequences, roughly 17% detected once. The CDR3 loop spans 18 amino acids. Losses at the gene ends were 4 bases for V and 5 bases for J; bases not matched to a gene: 18. The source is a man younger than 35 who had mild COVID-19 (a few samples of this study predate the infection). Cell type and time point are not known. The J gene is TRBJ2-3, the V gene TRBV12-3 or TRBV12-4; TRBD2 matches at 7 bases. Specimen: PBMCs or a T cell subset sorted from them (not recorded which). The CDR3 DNA sequence: TGTGCCAGCAGTTCTTTTGACCCTTGGGGGGGGACTCAAGATACGCAGTATTTT. Its protein product is CASSSFDPWGGTQDTQYF.